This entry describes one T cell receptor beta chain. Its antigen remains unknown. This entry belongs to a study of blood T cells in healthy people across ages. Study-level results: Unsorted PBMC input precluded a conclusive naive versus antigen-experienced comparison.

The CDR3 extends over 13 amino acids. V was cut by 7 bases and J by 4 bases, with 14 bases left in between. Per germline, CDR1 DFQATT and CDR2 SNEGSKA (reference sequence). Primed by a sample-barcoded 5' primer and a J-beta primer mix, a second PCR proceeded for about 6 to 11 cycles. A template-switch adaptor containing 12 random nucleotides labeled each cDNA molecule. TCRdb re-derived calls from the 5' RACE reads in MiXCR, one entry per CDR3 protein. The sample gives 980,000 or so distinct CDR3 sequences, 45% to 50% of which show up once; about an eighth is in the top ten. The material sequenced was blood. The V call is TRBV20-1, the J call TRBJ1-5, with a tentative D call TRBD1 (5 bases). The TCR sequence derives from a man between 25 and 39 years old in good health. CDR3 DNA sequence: TGCAGTGTCCACCCCGGGGGTAATCAGCCCCAGCATTTT. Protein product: CSVHPGGNQPQHF.